This TCR beta chain came from a study of blood T cell repertoires in COVID-19. Study-level background: The study drew acute and convalescent COVID-19 samples from the United States, Italy and Spain. From T cells, B-cell-depleted T cells, or PBMCs came the material, which was cDNA or gDNA.

In Seattle, patients joined the study during active infection and were tracked longitudinally. The protocol was immunoSEQ multiplex PCR, while the TCRdb copy is restricted to in-frame clones and leaves out a portion. The sample yields around 180,000 clones, approximately 87% seen once. CDR3 length equals 17 residues. Germline values: CDR1 MDHEN, CDR2 SYDVKM. Trimming removed 6 bases from V and 1 base from J, with 20 bases in between. This clone was observed a few times. The chain has TRBV28 and TRBJ2-3, with D tentatively TRBD2 (5 bases). Sequencing was performed on peripheral blood. The receptor was derived from an older person with COVID-19, enrolled during active disease. The DNA of the CDR3 is TGTGCCAGCAGCTCTCTTTTCCTAGAGAGGGGCACAGATACGCAGTATTTT. Residues: CASSSLFLERGTDTQYF.